This record concerns one TCR beta chain sequence. This entry comes from a study of blood T cell repertoires in COVID-19. Study summary: Italy, Spain and the United States were the sources of the convalescent and acute COVID-19 samples. Sources were T cells, B-cell-depleted T cells, or PBMCs; the material itself was cDNA or gDNA.

Sequencing was performed with immunoSEQ multiplex PCR; in TCRdb, only in-frame clones are kept and a portion is missing. The sample lists tens of thousands of clones; about 80% were seen once. Trimming removed 6 bases from V and 4 bases from J; junction bases left unmatched: 4. The CDR3 is 15 residues long. Germline assignment: CDR1 MNHEY and CDR2 SMNVEV (reference sequence). This chain uses TRBV27 with TRBJ2-2, with 11 positions matching TRBD2. Sequenced input: peripheral blood. The clonotype was recovered from a man in his 70s with acute or convalescent COVID-19. CDR3 bases: TGTGCCAGCAGCCGGGGACTAGCGGTCACCGGGGAGCTGTTTTTT. This codes for CASSRGLAVTGELFF.